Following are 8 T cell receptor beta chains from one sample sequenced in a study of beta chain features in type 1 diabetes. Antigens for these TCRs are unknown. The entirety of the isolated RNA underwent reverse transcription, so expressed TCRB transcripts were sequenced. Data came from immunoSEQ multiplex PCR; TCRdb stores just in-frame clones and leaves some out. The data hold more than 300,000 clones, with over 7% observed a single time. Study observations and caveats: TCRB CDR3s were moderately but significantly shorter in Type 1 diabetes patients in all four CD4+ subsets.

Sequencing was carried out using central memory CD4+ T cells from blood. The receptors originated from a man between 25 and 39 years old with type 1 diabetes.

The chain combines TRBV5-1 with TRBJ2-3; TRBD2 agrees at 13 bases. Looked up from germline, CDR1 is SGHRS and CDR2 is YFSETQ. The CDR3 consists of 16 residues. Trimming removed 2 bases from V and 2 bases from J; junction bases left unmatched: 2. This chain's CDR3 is CASSFGLAGATDTQYF. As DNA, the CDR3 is TGCGCCAGCAGCTTCGGACTAGCGGGGGCCACAGATACGCAGTATTTT.

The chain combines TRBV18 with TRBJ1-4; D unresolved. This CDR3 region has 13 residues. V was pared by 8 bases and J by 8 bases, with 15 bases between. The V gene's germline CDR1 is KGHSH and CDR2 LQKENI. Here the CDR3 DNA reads TGTGCCAGCACTCAGAGGATGGGGGAAAAACTGTTTTTT. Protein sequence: CASTQRMGEKLFF.

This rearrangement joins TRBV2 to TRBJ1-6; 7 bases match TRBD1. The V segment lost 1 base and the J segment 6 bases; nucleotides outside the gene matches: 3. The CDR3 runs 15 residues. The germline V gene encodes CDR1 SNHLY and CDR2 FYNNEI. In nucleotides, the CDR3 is TGTGCCAGCAGTGAAGTCAGGGGGGGTAATTCACCCCTCCACTTT. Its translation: CASSEVRGGNSPLHF.

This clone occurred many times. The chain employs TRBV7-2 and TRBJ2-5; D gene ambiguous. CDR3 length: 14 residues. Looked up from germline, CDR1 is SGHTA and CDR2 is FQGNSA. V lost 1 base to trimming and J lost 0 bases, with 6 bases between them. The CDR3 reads CASSLEGHQETQYF. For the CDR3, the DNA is TGTGCCAGCAGCTTAGAAGGCCACCAAGAGACCCAGTACTTC.

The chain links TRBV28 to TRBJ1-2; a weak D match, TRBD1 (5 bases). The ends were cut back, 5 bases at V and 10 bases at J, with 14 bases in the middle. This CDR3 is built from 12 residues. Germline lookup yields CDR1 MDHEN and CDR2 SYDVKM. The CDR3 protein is CASSLAGDSYTF. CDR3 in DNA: TGTGCCAGCAGTCTCGCGGGGGACTCCTACACCTTC.

The CDR3 sequence is CASSQGTSGGNIQYF. Written as DNA, the CDR3 is TGTGCCAGCAGCCAGGGGACTAGCGGCGGGAACATTCAGTACTTC. This rearrangement joins TRBV7-2 to TRBJ2-4; TRBD2 matches 11 bases. Germline V gives CDR1 SGHTA, CDR2 FQGNSA. With V trimmed by 5 bases and J by 7 bases, 7 bases remained unmatched. There are 15 residues in the CDR3.

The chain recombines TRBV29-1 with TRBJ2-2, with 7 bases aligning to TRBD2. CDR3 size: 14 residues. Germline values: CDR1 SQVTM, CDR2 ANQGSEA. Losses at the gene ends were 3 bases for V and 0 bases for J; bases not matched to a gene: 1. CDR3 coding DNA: TGCAGCGTTGATCGGGGGGCGAACACCGGGGAGCTGTTTTTT. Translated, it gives CSVDRGANTGELFF.

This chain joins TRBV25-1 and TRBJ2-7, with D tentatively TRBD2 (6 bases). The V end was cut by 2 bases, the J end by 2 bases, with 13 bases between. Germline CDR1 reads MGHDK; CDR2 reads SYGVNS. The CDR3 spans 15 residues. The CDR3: CASSETGGAPYEQYF. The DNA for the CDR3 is TGTGCCAGCAGTGAAACAGGCGGGGCCCCCTACGAGCAGTACTTC.